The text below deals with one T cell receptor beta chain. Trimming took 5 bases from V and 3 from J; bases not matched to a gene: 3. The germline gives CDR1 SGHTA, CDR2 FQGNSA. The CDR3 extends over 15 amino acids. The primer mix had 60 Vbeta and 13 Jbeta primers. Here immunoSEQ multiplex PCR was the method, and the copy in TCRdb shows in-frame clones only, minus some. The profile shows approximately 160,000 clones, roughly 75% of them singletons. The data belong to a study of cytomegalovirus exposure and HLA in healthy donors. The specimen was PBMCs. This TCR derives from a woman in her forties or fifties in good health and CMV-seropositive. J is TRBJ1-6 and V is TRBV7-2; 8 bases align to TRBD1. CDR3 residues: CASSPGTGYNSPLHF. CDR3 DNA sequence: TGTGCCAGCAGCCCTGGGACAGGCTATAATTCACCCCTCCACTTT.